Listed below are T cell receptor beta chains from one sample, sequenced in a study of cytomegalovirus exposure and HLA in healthy donors. Clones were sequenced by immunoSEQ multiplex PCR, and TCRdb holds only the in-frame ones, with some missing. Of over 75,000 clones detected, approximately 85% appear once; the ten largest clones hold roughly 3.4%. Sequences were obtained from PBMCs. Every receptor here comes from a man aged 30-40 years in good health and CMV-seropositive. Each CDR3 is given with its conserved first and last residue. Fields, in order: V gene, D gene, CDR3 length, clone size, J gene, CDR3 protein, CDR3 DNA. D genes are given only for firm matches. Size values are once, few and many counts, or a class for expanded clones, and some rows have none.

>TRBV9|-|14|-|TRBJ2-5
CASSVEGAQETQYF
TGTGCCAGCAGCGTAGAAGGGGCCCAAGAGACCCAGTACTTC
>TRBV4-3|-|17|few|TRBJ1-3
CASSRLRGPISGNTIYF
TGCGCCAGCAGCCGGCTTAGGGGCCCGATCTCTGGAAACACCATATATTTT
>TRBV18|TRBD1|16|-|TRBJ2-1
CASSPPPGQGGNEQFF
TGTGCCAGCTCACCACCTCCAGGACAGGGGGGGAATGAGCAGTTCTTC
>TRBV11-2|-|13|-|TRBJ2-3
CASSSRRKDTQYF
TGTGCCAGCAGCTCCCGGAGAAAAGATACGCAGTATTTT
>TRBV7-9|TRBD2|17|-|TRBJ2-1
CASSPRSMREGEGQQFF
TGTGCCAGCAGCCCCCGATCGATGCGGGAGGGGGAGGGCCAGCAGTTCTTC
>TRBV5-4|TRBD2|15|-|TRBJ2-1
CASSLGGSSYNEQFF
TGTGCCAGCAGCTTGGGCGGGAGCTCCTACAATGAGCAGTTCTTC
>TRBV6-5|-|15|-|TRBJ1-6
CASKADRGFYSPLHF
TGTGCCAGTAAAGCGGATCGAGGTTTCTATTCACCCCTCCACTTT
>TRBV7-2|TRBD2|16|once|TRBJ2-4
CASSRVTEAGDNIQYF
TGTGCCAGCAGCCGGGTAACTGAAGCGGGAGACAACATTCAGTACTTC
>TRBV19|-|14|-|TRBJ1-2
CASSARQPNYGYTF
TGTGCCAGTAGTGCTAGACAGCCTAACTATGGCTACACCTTC
>TRBV6-1|TRBD2|15|-|TRBJ2-1
CASSRTSGDTFGQFF
TGTGCCAGCAGTCGCACTAGCGGAGATACCTTTGGGCAGTTCTTC
>TRBV5-5|-|14|-|TRBJ1-2
CASSSLQGVYGYTF
TGTGCCAGCAGCTCTCTACAGGGTGTCTATGGCTACACCTTC
>TRBV10-2|-|13|few|TRBJ2-7
CASSVREGGEQYF
TGCGCCAGCAGTGTACGAGAGGGTGGGGAGCAGTACTTC
>TRBV10-3|-|14|-|TRBJ1-5
CAISVGLDEGPQHF
TGTGCCATCAGTGTAGGCCTCGATGAGGGGCCCCAGCATTTT
>TRBV12-2|-|19|-|TRBJ2-1
CASRFPGTRRGWPYNEQFF
TGTGCAAGTCGCTTTCCCGGGACCCGGCGGGGATGGCCCTACAATGAGCAGTTCTTC
>TRBV15|TRBD1|14|once|TRBJ2-5
CATSGPGGQETQYF
TGTGCCACCAGCGGCCCAGGGGGACAAGAGACCCAGTACTTC
>TRBV30|-|13|-|TRBJ2-2
CAWSAQGAGELFF
TGTGCCTGGAGTGCCCAGGGTGCCGGGGAGCTGTTTTTT
>TRBV12-5|TRBD1|14|-|TRBJ1-1
CASGWTGIYTEAFF
TGTGCTAGTGGGTGGACAGGTATTTATACTGAAGCTTTCTTT
>TRBV14|TRBD2|17|once|TRBJ2-1
CASSQDLPSGIHNEQFF
TGTGCCAGCAGCCAAGATCTCCCTAGCGGGATCCACAATGAGCAGTTCTTC
>TRBV18|-|14|-|TRBJ1-2
CASSYGNSNYGYTF
TGTGCCAGCTCATACGGGAACTCAAACTATGGCTACACCTTC
>TRBV7-9|-|14|once|TRBJ2-1
CASSLGASYNEQFF
TGTGCCAGCAGCTTAGGAGCCTCCTACAATGAGCAGTTCTTC
>TRBV5-1|TRBD2|17|-|TRBJ2-1
CASSPDPASGKYNEQFF
TGCGCCAGCAGCCCAGATCCTGCTAGCGGGAAGTACAATGAGCAGTTCTTC
>TRBV7-9|TRBD1|15|-|TRBJ2-5
CASSDGQGLGETQYF
TGTGCCAGCAGCGACGGACAGGGGCTTGGCGAGACCCAGTACTTC
>TRBV4-2|TRBD1|15|-|TRBJ2-5
CASSQGSRGLETQYF
TGTGCCAGCAGCCAAGGTAGCAGGGGGCTGGAGACCCAGTACTTC
>TRBV6-1|-|14|-|TRBJ1-1
CASSLVAGNTEAFF
TGTGCCAGCAGTCTAGTCGCGGGGAACACTGAAGCTTTCTTT
>TRBV11-1|TRBD1|13|-|TRBJ1-1
CASRGQGGLEAFF
TGTGCCAGCAGAGGACAGGGGGGCCTGGAAGCTTTCTTT
>TRBV7-6|-|16|once|TRBJ2-2
CASSLAGTLGTGELFF
TGTGCCAGCAGCTTAGCCGGGACACTGGGGACCGGGGAGCTGTTTTTT